Listed below are T cell receptor beta chains from one sample, sequenced in a study of T cell responses to AZD1222 COVID-19 vaccine. Clones were read by immunoSEQ multiplex PCR, and TCRdb kept only the in-frame ones, dropping some. The repertoire consists of about 130,000 clones, with roughly 93% occurring once and the leading ten covering about 1%. The sample here was peripheral blood, taken 28 days after the second AZD1222 dose. The receptors come from an adult who received the AZD1222 COVID-19 vaccine. Both conserved end residues are part of each CDR3. D genes are given only for firm matches. Part of the rows lack a size; the others show once, few, many or a class for expanded clones.

>TRBV5-1|TRBD2|TRBJ2-1|-
TGCGCCAGCAGCTCGACTAGCGGGAGGATTAGCTCCTACAATGAGCAGTTCTTC
CASSSTSGRISSYNEQFF
>TRBV4-2|-|TRBJ2-1|-
TGTGCCAGCAGCGCATCGGGCTCCTACAATGAGCAGTTCTTC
CASSASGSYNEQFF
>TRBV5-1|-|TRBJ2-2|-
TGCGCCAGCAGGGGGAAGCGGAGTCGGACCGGGGAGCTGTTTTTT
CASRGKRSRTGELFF
>TRBV7-9|-|TRBJ1-1|-
TGTGCCAGCAGCGCCCTTACAGATTACGACACTGAAGCTTTCTTT
CASSALTDYDTEAFF
>TRBV6-2/TRBV6-3|TRBD2|TRBJ2-3|-
TGTGCCAGCAGTTCCAGACTAGCGGGAGAAGGGGATACGCAGTATTTT
CASSSRLAGEGDTQYF
>TRBV19|TRBD1|TRBJ2-7|few
TGTGCCAGTAGTGCCACAGGGGGGAACTACGAGCAGTACTTC
CASSATGGNYEQYF
>TRBV27|-|TRBJ2-4|-
TGTGCCACCCATACCGGGACAGCCAAAAACATTCAGTACTTC
CATHTGTAKNIQYF
>TRBV18|-|TRBJ1-6|-
TGTGCCAGCTCACCCCGAGGGGGGTATCGCTCACCCCTCCACTTT
CASSPRGGYRSPLHF
>TRBV4-1|TRBD2|TRBJ2-2|-
TGCGCCAGCAGCCAAATCAGCGGGAGGGCCGCCGGGGAGCTGTTTTTT
CASSQISGRAAGELFF
>TRBV6-5|-|TRBJ2-2|-
TGTGCCAGTTGGAGTACGGCTACCGGGGAGCTGTTTTTT
CASWSTATGELFF
>TRBV28|TRBD1|TRBJ2-3|-
TGTGCCAGCAGTTTCAGGGCCCGGGACAGGAGAGGTACAGATACGCAGTATTTT
CASSFRARDRRGTDTQYF
>TRBV5-1|TRBD2|TRBJ2-2|-
TGCGCCAGCAGCCCATATAGCGGGGTCAGGACCGGGGAGCTGTTTTTT
CASSPYSGVRTGELFF
>TRBV6-1|TRBD2|TRBJ2-3|-
TGTGCCAGCAGTGAAATGGCGGGAGGGCGAGATACGCAGTATTTT
CASSEMAGGRDTQYF
>TRBV6-4|TRBD1|TRBJ2-7|-
TGTGCCAGCAGTGAGACAGGGGGCTCCTACGAGCAGTACTTC
CASSETGGSYEQYF
>TRBV29-1|-|TRBJ1-2|-
TGCAGCGTGGGGGGGCAGGGAAGCTATGGCTACACCTTC
CSVGGQGSYGYTF
>TRBV11-2|-|TRBJ2-2|-
TGTGCCAGCAGCTTAGCCGGACTCACACTAAACACCGGGGAGCTGTTTTTT
CASSLAGLTLNTGELFF
>TRBV6-2/TRBV6-3|-|TRBJ2-1|-
TGTGCCAGCAGTTACCGGGACAACAATGAGCAGTTCTTC
CASSYRDNNEQFF
>TRBV5-4|TRBD2|TRBJ2-3|-
TGTGCCAGCAGCTTGGCGACTAGCGGGAGCGCAGATACGCAGTATTTT
CASSLATSGSADTQYF
>TRBV19|-|TRBJ1-2|-
TGTGCCAGTAGGCAGGTCGAGGGTGGCGGCTACACCTTC
CASRQVEGGGYTF
>TRBV24-1|TRBD1|TRBJ2-1|-
TGTGCCACCAGTGATCCGGGACAGGGGGGCTACAATGAGCAGTTCTTC
CATSDPGQGGYNEQFF
>TRBV10-3|-|TRBJ1-2|-
TGTGCCATCAGTGACAGGGAACCCTCTTTAACTAGAGGCTACACCTTC
CAISDREPSLTRGYTF
>TRBV6-5|-|TRBJ1-1|-
TGTGCCAGCAGTCCCCGTAAGGAACAAATCACTGAAGCTTTCTTT
CASSPRKEQITEAFF
>TRBV2|-|TRBJ2-5|-
TGTGCCAGCAGTGTTAGGCAGGGGTGGGCAGAGACCCAGTACTTC
CASSVRQGWAETQYF
>TRBV5-1|TRBD1|TRBJ1-4|-
TGCGCCAGCAGCTTTGGGACAGGGAGTTATGAAAAACTGTTTTTT
CASSFGTGSYEKLFF
>TRBV6-5|-|TRBJ1-1|-
TGTGCCACCTCCCGGGGGCATAACACTGAAGCTTTCTTT
CATSRGHNTEAFF
>TRBV3-1/TRBV3-2|-|TRBJ1-2|-
TGTGCCAGCAGCCAATTGCCTCCCTCAGGGCACGGCTACACCTTC
CASSQLPPSGHGYTF
>TRBV7-6|TRBD1|TRBJ2-6|-
TGTGCCAGCAGCCTACAGGGGGCGAGCTCTGGGGCCAACGTCCTGACTTTC
CASSLQGASSGANVLTF
>TRBV29-1|TRBD1|TRBJ2-2|-
TGCAGCGTTGAAGCTTACAGGGGCGGGGAGCTGTTTTTT
CSVEAYRGGELFF
>TRBV4-1|-|TRBJ2-7|few
TGCGCCAGCAGCCAAGGACTTCCAGAGGGGGGGTACGAGCAGTACTTC
CASSQGLPEGGYEQYF
>TRBV9|-|TRBJ1-3|-
TGTGCCAGCAGCGTGGGGACCGAAATCTCTGGAAACACCATATATTTT
CASSVGTEISGNTIYF
>TRBV5-4|TRBD1|TRBJ1-6|-
TGTGCCAGCAACCAACAGGGGGTAAATTCACCCCTCCACTTT
CASNQQGVNSPLHF
>TRBV4-2|-|TRBJ1-5|-
TGTGCCAGCAGACACAGCCAAAATCAGCCCCAGCATTTT
CASRHSQNQPQHF
>TRBV28|TRBD2|TRBJ2-7|-
TGTGCCAGCAGTTTAGTCCTAGCGGGCATCTACGAGCAGTACTTC
CASSLVLAGIYEQYF
>TRBV7-9|-|TRBJ1-1|-
TGTGCCAGCAGCTTGGGACATTTCAACACTGAAGCTTTCTTT
CASSLGHFNTEAFF
>TRBV10-3|TRBD1|TRBJ2-7|few
TGTGCCATCACCCGGGACAGGGGACGCTACGAGCAGTACTTC
CAITRDRGRYEQYF
>TRBV29-1|TRBD1|TRBJ1-2|-
TGCAGCGTTGCCCGGGACAGCTCAAACTATGGCTACACCTTC
CSVARDSSNYGYTF
>TRBV19|-|TRBJ1-1|-
TGTGCCAGTAGTACCGGAGGGTTTGGGGGGACCACTGAAGCTTTCTTT
CASSTGGFGGTTEAFF
>TRBV5-1|-|TRBJ1-2|-
TGCGCCAGCAGCATGGGACAAGGTCACTATGGCTACACCTTC
CASSMGQGHYGYTF
>TRBV28|-|TRBJ1-1|-
TGTGCCAGCAGTCGGAGGGAAGAAGCTTTCTTT
CASSRREEAFF
>TRBV7-2|-|TRBJ1-2|-
TGTGCCAGCAGCTTAAGCCATCGCTATGGCTACACCTTC
CASSLSHRYGYTF
>TRBV19|-|TRBJ1-6|-
TGTGCCAGTAGGTGGGCAGGCTCCTATAATTCACCCCTCCACTTT
CASRWAGSYNSPLHF
>TRBV27|-|TRBJ1-2|-
TGTGCCAGCAGTTTCGGTTGGGACTATGGCTACACCTTC
CASSFGWDYGYTF
>TRBV12-5|TRBD1|TRBJ2-7|once
TGTGCTAGTGGTTTGGTACTGGGACAGAGCTCCTACGAGCAGTACTTC
CASGLVLGQSSYEQYF
>TRBV27|-|TRBJ2-2|-
TGTGCCAGCGGTTTTAACACCGGGGAGCTGTTTTTT
CASGFNTGELFF
>TRBV28|TRBD1|TRBJ2-1|-
TGTGCCAGCAGTTTCGCAAATGGTGTGTGGGGCAGGGGGCGGTCCGGTTCCTACAATGAGCAGTTCTTC
CASSFANGVWGRGRSGSYNEQFF
>TRBV5-6|TRBD2|TRBJ2-3|-
TGTGCCTGCGGGAGCAGCACAGATACGCAGTATTTT
CACGSSTDTQYF
>TRBV5-4|TRBD1|TRBJ2-7|-
TGTGCCAGCAGCATGTCAGGGGGTCCCTACGAGCAGTACTTC
CASSMSGGPYEQYF
>TRBV18|-|TRBJ1-3|-
TGTGCCAGCTCACCGACTCGTCAACAGAGCTCTGGAAACACCATATATTTT
CASSPTRQQSSGNTIYF
>TRBV13|-|TRBJ2-5|few
TGTGCCAGCAGCCTCCTTAGCGGAGAGACCCAGTACTTC
CASSLLSGETQYF